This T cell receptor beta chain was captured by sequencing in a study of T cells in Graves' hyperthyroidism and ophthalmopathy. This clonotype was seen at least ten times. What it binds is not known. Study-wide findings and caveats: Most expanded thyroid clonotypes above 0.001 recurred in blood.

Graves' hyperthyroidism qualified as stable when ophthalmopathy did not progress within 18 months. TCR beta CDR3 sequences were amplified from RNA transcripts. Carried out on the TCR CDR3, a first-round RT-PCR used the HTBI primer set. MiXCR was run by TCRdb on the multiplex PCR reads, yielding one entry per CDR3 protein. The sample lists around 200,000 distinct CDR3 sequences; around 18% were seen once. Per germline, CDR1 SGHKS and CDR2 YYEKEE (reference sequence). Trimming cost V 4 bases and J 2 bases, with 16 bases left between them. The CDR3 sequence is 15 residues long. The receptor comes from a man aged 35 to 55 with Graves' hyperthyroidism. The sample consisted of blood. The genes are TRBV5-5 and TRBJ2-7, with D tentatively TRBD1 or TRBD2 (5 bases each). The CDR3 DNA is TGTGCCAGCAGCACAGCCGGGGCGGTACCCTACGAGCAGTACTTC. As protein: CASSTAGAVPYEQYF.